The subject of this entry is one TCR beta chain. Its antigen remains unidentified. Qualities for individual bases were not recorded, and no much larger clone is one base off. Using the deep immunoSEQ assay, TCR CDR3 regions were amplified from genomic DNA by multiplex PCR. Extracted genomic DNA from each cell subset was distributed evenly across all wells of several immunoSEQ 96-well plates, and each plate was treated as a replicate. For sorted subsets, 150 to 200 ng genomic DNA, equal to 30,000 to 35,000 T cell genomes, was loaded into each replicate PCR. The purified libraries were quantified using a Qubit 3.0 fluorometer, sized with a Bioanalyzer 2100, and then quantified again using the KAPA Library Quantification kit. A separate single-read 150-cycle Illumina NextSeq 550 flow cell was used to sequence each immunoSEQ 96-well plate. Under the source paper's analysis protocol: The immunoSEQ output contained only junctional sequences without quality scores, so filtering could not match that applied to full-length reads. To assign V/J genes and CDR3, sequences were annotated against IMGT germline references using PyIR, a Python wrapper for IgBLAST v1.9. Reads were removed for weak V/J assignments (E-value above 1e-6), missing CDR3, stop codons, out-of-frame junctions, or ambiguous translated residues. V3J clonotypes were defined as sequences sharing an identical inferred V gene, J gene, and CDR3 amino acid sequence. The percentage overlap between two repertoires was calculated by dividing the number of shared unique clonotypes by the size of the smaller repertoire. Repertoire richness was assessed with RTK rarefaction, the Chao1 estimator, and Recon v2.1 estimates of unobserved clonotypes. Generation probabilities for all TCRbeta clonotypes obtained by the gDNA method from a few donors were computed using OLGA. Held by TCRdb, this immuneACCESS table contains in-frame sequences only and omits some clones. Under half of the omission traces to an unresolved V gene where checked; the cause of the rest is unknown. V and J calls and clone size are given by that table; D and trimming were obtained from the DNA. Here the sample has roughly 2,000,000 clones; about 94% occur a single time. The top ten hold less than 1.5% of the sample.

The CDR3, from cysteine to phenylalanine, totals 14 residues. Of the read, only the CDR3 DNA is kept; its 42 bases are in frame from base 1. Deletion took 0 bases off V and 5 bases off J, with a span of 12 bases between the germline ends. The CDR1 and CDR2 encoded by the germline V gene are SGHRS and YFSETQ. CD8 naive samples were obtained by positive selection for CCR7 among CD45RO-negative cells, yielding a CD45RA+CCR7+ population from which TemRA cells were excluded. The donors were healthy, HIV-negative adults who had no recently reported acute infections or vaccinations. Every donor was a Caucasian adult residing in Nashville, Tennessee, USA. Blood was collected by leukapheresis, and PBMCs were isolated by Ficoll-Histopaque density gradient centrifugation and then cryopreserved in liquid nitrogen vapor phase. Purity and quantity of every magnetically sorted T cell population were checked by analytical flow cytometry. From each sorted fraction, genomic DNA was isolated and quantified by UV absorbance on a Nanodrop 2000c.

The record originates from a study of shared clonotypes between healthy human individuals (dated by TCRdb to the early 2020s). Study-level background: The cohort comprised a couple of women and a few men aged 18 to 49 years. To increase sequencing depth and limit assay-specific biases, different laboratories used diverse techniques to prepare libraries and sequence TCR repertoires. The study deeply sequenced blood TCR repertoires of about five healthy adults to estimate repertoire size and the extent of clonotype sharing between individuals. Per donor, three plates each were used for CD4 naive and CD4 memory, two for CD8 naive, and one for CD8 memory. Each donor's leukapheresis produced roughly between about 0.9 and 9.5 billion PBMCs. Findings and caveats that apply to the study as a whole: Sharing across a few donors was observed for about 5% of naive CD4, over 3% of naive CD8, roughly 2.4% of memory CD4, and roughly 0.4% of memory CD8 clonotypes. Compared with non-shared clonotypes, clonotypes shared by all four sorted-subset donors had higher generation probabilities. Pairwise subsampling led to the expectation that sequencing depth would affect the degree of clonotype sharing among donors. Naive subsets generally had larger estimated clonotype richness than memory subsets. Only blood was sampled, and tissue TCR repertoires likely differ from those in blood. The genetic and exposure-history diversity represented was limited by the small number of donors. Even with the large sequencing depth, rarefaction of the sorted-subset datasets indicated that sequencing was incomplete.

This receptor chain uses TRBV5-1 and TRBJ2-7; TRBD1 is perhaps the D gene, given 5 matching bases. Sequencing was carried out using naive CD8+ T cells sorted from blood. The meaning of the sample's cell subset or site label: CD45RA+CCR7+. The sequence was obtained from a man between 18 and 35 years old in good health. CDR3 protein: CASSLVQGINEQYF. The sequenced DNA is TGCGCCAGCAGCTTGGTCCAGGGTATAAACGAGCAGTACTTC. Full variable domain (CDR3 extended with the reference TRBV5-1 and TRBJ2-7 proteins): KAGVTQTPRYLIKTRGQQVTLSCSPISGHRSVSWYQQTPGQGLQFLFEYFSETQRNKGNFPGRFSGRQFSNSRSEMNVSTLELGDSALYLCASSLVQGINEQYFGPGTRLTVT.